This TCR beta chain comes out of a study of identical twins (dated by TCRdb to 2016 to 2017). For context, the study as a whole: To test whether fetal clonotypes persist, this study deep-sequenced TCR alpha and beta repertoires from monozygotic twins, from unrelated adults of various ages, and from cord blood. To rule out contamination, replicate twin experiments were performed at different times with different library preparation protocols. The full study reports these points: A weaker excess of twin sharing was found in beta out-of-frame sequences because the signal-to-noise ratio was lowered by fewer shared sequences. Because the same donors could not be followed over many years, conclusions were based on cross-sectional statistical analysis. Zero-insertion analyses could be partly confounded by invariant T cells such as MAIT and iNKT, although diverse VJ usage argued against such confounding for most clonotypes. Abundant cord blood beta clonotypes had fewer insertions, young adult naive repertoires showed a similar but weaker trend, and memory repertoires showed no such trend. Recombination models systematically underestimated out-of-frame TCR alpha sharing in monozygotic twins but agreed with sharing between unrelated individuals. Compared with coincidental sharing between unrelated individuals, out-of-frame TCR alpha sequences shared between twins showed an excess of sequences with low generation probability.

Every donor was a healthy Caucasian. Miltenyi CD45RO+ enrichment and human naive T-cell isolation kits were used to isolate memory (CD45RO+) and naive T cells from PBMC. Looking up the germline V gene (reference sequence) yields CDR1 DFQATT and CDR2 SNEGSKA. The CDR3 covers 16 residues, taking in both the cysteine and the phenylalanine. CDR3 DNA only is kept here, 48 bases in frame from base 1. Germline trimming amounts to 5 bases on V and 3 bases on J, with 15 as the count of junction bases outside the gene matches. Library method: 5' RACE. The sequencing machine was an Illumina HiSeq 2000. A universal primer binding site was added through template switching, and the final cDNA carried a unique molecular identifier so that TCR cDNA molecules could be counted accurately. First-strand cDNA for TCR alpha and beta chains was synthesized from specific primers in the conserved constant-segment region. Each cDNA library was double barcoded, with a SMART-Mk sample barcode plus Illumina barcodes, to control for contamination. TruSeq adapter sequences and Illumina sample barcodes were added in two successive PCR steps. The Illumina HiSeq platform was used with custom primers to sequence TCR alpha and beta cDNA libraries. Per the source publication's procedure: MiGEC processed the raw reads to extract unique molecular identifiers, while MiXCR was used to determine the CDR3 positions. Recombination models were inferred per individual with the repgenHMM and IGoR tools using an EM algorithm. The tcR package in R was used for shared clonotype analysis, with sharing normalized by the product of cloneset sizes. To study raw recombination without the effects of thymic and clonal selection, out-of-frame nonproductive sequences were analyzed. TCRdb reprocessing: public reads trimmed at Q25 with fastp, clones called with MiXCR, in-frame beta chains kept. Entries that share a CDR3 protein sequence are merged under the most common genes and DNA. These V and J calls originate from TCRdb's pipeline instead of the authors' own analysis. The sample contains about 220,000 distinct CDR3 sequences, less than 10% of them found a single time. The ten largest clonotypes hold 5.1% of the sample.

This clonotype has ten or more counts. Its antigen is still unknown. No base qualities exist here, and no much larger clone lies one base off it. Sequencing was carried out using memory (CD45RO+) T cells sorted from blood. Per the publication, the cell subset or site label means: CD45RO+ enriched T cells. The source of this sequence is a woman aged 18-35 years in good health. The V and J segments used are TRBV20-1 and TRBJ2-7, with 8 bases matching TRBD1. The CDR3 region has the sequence CSAVGQGGDPSYEQYF. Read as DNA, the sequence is TGCAGTGCTGTTGGACAGGGTGGCGATCCTAGCTACGAGCAGTACTTC.